Shown below are 3 T cell receptor beta chains from a single sample sequenced in a study of cytomegalovirus exposure and HLA in healthy donors (dated by TCRdb to about 2017). Library generation was performed with the immunoSEQ multiplex PCR assay. TCRdb provides this immuneACCESS table in a form limited to in-frame rearrangements. Some clones are lacking; in checked studies, under half of them reflect an unresolved V gene, and why the rest are absent is not known. The sample contains about 64,000 clones, 95% of them found a single time. Around 5.5% of the sample is held by the ten biggest clonotypes. Sequenced sample: PBMCs. The receptors were gathered from a woman aged 18-29 years in good health and CMV-seropositive.

This clone came up once. The V call is TRBV11-3, the J call TRBJ2-1; possibly TRBD1 for D (6 bases). The CDR3 contains 17 residues. Trimming took 1 base from V and 3 from J, leaving 16 bases between them. Germline CDR1 is SGHNT and CDR2 is YENEEA. Here the CDR3 DNA reads TGTGCCAGCAGCTTAGCTCCTTCGGGACACCTCTACAATGAGCAGTTCTTC. Its translation: CASSLAPSGHLYNEQFF.

With regard to this clone: Germline and junction disagree at one end, which may indicate a read error. The chain carries TRBV6-1 and TRBJ1-2; 8 bases fit TRBD1. Germline CDR1 and CDR2: MNHNS and SASEGT. CDR3 length: 13 amino acids. The CDR3 sequence: CACRDRRTLGYTF. The DNA of the CDR3 is TGTGCCTGCAGGGACAGGAGGACCTTGGGCTACACCTTC.

This chain joins TRBV18 and TRBJ1-4; 7 bases align to TRBD1. The length of the CDR3 is 15 residues. The germline CDR1 and CDR2 sequences are KGHSH and LQKENI. V gave up 5 bases and J gave up 5 bases; unmatched junction bases: 8. This chain's CDR3 is CASSGRQGFNEKLFF. The CDR3 bases are TGTGCCAGCTCAGGACGACAGGGATTCAATGAAAAACTGTTTTTT.